This T cell receptor beta chain was sequenced during a study of blood T cell repertoires in COVID-19. Background on the study: Acute-phase and convalescent COVID-19 samples originated in the United States, Italy and Spain.

Libraries were prepared by immunoSEQ multiplex PCR; TCRdb keeps only in-frame clonotypes and omits some of them. The sample has fewer than 300,000 clones; 70% to 85% are singletons. Germline assignment: CDR1 LNHNV and CDR2 YYDKDF (reference sequence). Trimming took off 1 base at V and 8 bases at J, with 14 bases between the two ends. The CDR3 is 14 residues long. Sequencing used peripheral blood. The clonotype comes from a woman over 75 with acute or convalescent COVID-19. V and J are TRBV15 and TRBJ1-2, with D unclear. CDR3 residues: CATSRVEPGGGYTF. The CDR3 coding sequence is TGTGCCACCAGCAGAGTCGAGCCCGGAGGAGGCTACACCTTC.